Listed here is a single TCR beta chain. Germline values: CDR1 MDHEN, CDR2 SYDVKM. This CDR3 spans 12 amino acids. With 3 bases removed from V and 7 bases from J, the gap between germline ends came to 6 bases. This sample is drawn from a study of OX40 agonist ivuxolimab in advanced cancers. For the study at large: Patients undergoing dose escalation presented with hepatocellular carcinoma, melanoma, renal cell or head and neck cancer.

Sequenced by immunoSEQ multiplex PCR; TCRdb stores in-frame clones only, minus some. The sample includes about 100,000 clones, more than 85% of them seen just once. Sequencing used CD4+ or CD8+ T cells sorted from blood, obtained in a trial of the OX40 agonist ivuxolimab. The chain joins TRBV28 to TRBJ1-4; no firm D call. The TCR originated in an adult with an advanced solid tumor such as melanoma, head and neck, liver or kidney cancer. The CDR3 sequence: CASSLAVEKLFF. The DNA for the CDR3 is TGTGCCAGCAGTTTGGCAGTTGAAAAACTGTTTTTT.